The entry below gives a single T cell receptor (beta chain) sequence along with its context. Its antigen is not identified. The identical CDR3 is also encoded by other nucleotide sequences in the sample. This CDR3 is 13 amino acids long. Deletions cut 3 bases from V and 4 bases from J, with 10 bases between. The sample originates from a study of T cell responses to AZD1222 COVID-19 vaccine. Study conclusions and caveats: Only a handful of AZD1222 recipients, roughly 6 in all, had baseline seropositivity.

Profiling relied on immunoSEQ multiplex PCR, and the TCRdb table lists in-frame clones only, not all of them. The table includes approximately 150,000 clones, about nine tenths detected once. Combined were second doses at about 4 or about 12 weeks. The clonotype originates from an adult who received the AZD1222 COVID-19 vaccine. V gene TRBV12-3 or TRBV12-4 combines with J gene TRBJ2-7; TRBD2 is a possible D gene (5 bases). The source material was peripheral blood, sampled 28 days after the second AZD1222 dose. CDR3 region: CASSFSRGYEQYF. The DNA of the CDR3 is TGTGCCAGCAGTTTTTCCCGGGGTTACGAGCAGTACTTC.